Below are 10 T cell receptor beta chains sequenced from a single sample in a study of beta chain features in type 1 diabetes. Sequenced material consisted of expressed TCRB transcripts (all of the isolated RNA was reverse transcribed). Assay used: immunoSEQ multiplex PCR; TCRdb lists only in-frame clones, some missing. The data show roughly 500,000 clones, roughly 31% seen once. The material sequenced was naive CD4+ T cells from blood. The receptors stem from a man aged 18-30 years in good health.

There are a few counts of this clone. As DNA, the CDR3 is TGTGCCAGTAGACTAACTAGCGGTACTGAGCAGTTCTTC. Its translation: CASRLTSGTEQFF. The chain links TRBV19 to TRBJ2-1, with 8 bases identical to TRBD2. There are 13 residues in the CDR3. The germline CDR1 and CDR2 sequences are LNHDA and SQIVND (reference sequence). Unmatched junction bases numbered 7, after V lost 6 bases and J lost 9 bases.

The J gene is TRBJ2-5, the V gene TRBV7-9; D not resolved. V lost 6 bases and J 5 bases, leaving 13 bases between the germline ends. CDR1 and CDR2 (germline): SEHNR, FQNEAQ (reference sequence). CDR3 length: 13 residues. The CDR3 is CASRPAIVETQYF. Here the CDR3 DNA reads TGTGCCAGCAGACCCGCGATAGTGGAGACCCAGTACTTC.

This sequence joins TRBV21-1 and TRBJ2-3; the listed D gene, TRBD2, was not tested against the DNA. TRBV21-1 is a pseudogene. The CDR3 runs to 19 residues. The CDR3 sequence: CASSKASGRTSGSPDTQYF. CDR3 bases: TGTGCCAGCAGCAAAGCAAGTGGTCGGACTAGCGGGAGTCCAGATACGCAGTATTTT.

The V call is TRBV4-1, the J call TRBJ2-7, with TRBD2 matching over 13 bases. This CDR3 is 15 amino acids long. V was pared by 4 bases and J by 4 bases, with 4 bases of the junction left unmatched. Per germline, CDR1 MGHRA and CDR2 YSYEKL. The CDR3: CASSPGLAGEYEQYF. The CDR3 nucleotides are TGCGCCAGCAGCCCCGGACTAGCGGGAGAGTACGAGCAGTACTTC.

The chain combines TRBV30 with TRBJ1-5, with D possibly TRBD1 on 6 matching bases. The CDR3 sequence is 14 residues long. CDR1 and CDR2 (germline): GTSNPN, SVGIG (reference sequence). Trimming left V 2 bases short and J 4 bases short, with 12 bases between. In nucleotides, the CDR3 is TGTGCCTGGAGTCGAACAGGGACGAATCAGCCCCAGCATTTT. Translating gives CAWSRTGTNQPQHF.

V gene TRBV10-3 combines with J gene TRBJ2-5; TRBD1 might be the D (5 bases). Germline V gene data show CDR1 as ENHRY and CDR2 as SYGVKD. This CDR3 contains 14 residues. The V end lost 11 bases, the J end lost 1 base, and 17 bases lay between the germline ends. CDR3: CASKGSYFQETQYF. The CDR3 DNA sequence: TGTGCCTCCAAGGGGTCGTATTTCCAAGAGACCCAGTACTTC.

The rearrangement joins TRBV2 to TRBJ1-5; D is uncertain. V was cut by 5 bases and J by 1 base, with 15 bases left in between. CDR1 is SNHLY, CDR2 FYNNEI, per germline. CDR3 length: 16 residues. CDR3 nucleotides: TGTGCCAGCAGTCCCCGTCTGCCGGGGAGCAATCAGCCCCAGCATTTT. This gives the protein CASSPRLPGSNQPQHF.

V is TRBV25-1 and J is TRBJ2-3, with 7 nucleotides matching TRBD2. V shed 1 base, J shed 0 bases, and the junction held 1 base outside the gene matches. The CDR3 runs 15 residues. Per germline, CDR1 MGHDK and CDR2 SYGVNS. CDR3 sequence: CASSELGGSTDTQYF. In nucleotides, the CDR3 is TGTGCCAGCAGTGAATTGGGGGGGAGCACAGATACGCAGTATTTT.

The genes are TRBV11-2 and TRBJ2-1, with 7 bases aligning to TRBD1. This CDR3 comprises 15 residues. Trimming at V came to 6 bases and at J to 0 bases, leaving 5 bases not matched to a gene. Germline V gene sequence: CDR1 SGHAT, CDR2 FQNNGV. The CDR3 sequence is CASRQSGGSYNEQFF. The CDR3 DNA reads as TGTGCCAGCAGGCAATCAGGGGGCTCCTACAATGAGCAGTTCTTC. Drawing the rest from reference TRBV11-2 and TRBJ2-1, the complete variable domain is EAGVAQSPRYKIIEKRQSVAFWCNPISGHATLYWYQQILGQGPKLLIQFQNNGVVDDSQLPKDRFSAERLKGVDSTLKIQPAKLEDSAVYLCASRQSGGSYNEQFFGPGTRLTVL.

The chain couples TRBV29-1 to TRBJ2-3; TRBD2 aligns across 10 bases. V lost 7 bases to trimming and J lost 0 bases; unmatched junction nucleotides: 4. CDR1 and CDR2 from the germline V gene are SQVTM and ANQGSEA. The CDR3 spans 14 residues. The CDR3 DNA reads as TGCAGCGCTCCGACTAGCGGGAGCACAGATACGCAGTATTTT. As protein: CSAPTSGSTDTQYF.